The 32 T cell receptor beta chains in this list originate from one sample, sequenced in a study of cytomegalovirus exposure and HLA in healthy donors (dated by TCRdb to about 2017). Library preparation employed the immunoSEQ multiplex PCR assay. The multiplex PCR relied on a mix of 60 forward primers for TCR Vbeta segments and 13 reverse primers for TCR Jbeta segments. The table comes from immuneACCESS by way of TCRdb, which keeps in-frame sequences with V and J called. Part of the clones is missing from these tables; in studies checked, under half for an unresolved V gene and the rest for unknown reasons. The sample records roughly 140,000 clones, 78% of which are singletons. The ten largest clonotypes hold roughly 2.9% of the sample. Sample: PBMCs. These receptors were taken from a female donor in good health and CMV-seronegative.

This chain uses TRBV7-8 with TRBJ2-3; D is ambiguous. Per the germline V gene, CDR1 is SGHVS and CDR2 is FQNEAQ. Trimming left V 1 base short and J 6 bases short, with 14 bases between. CDR3 length: 15 amino acids. The CDR3 here is CASSLGWATVDTQYF. The CDR3 DNA is TGTGCCAGCAGCTTAGGATGGGCCACCGTGGATACGCAGTATTTT. The whole variable domain, remainder taken from reference TRBV7-8 and TRBJ2-3, is GAGVSQSPRYKVAKRGQDVALRCDPISGHVSLFWYQQALGQGPEFLTYFQNEAQLDKSGLPSDRFFAERPEGSVSTLKIQRTQQEDSAVYLCASSLGWATVDTQYFGPGTRLTVL.

This rearrangement joins TRBV9 to TRBJ1-1; tentatively, D is TRBD1 (5 bases). The germline V gene encodes CDR1 SGDLS and CDR2 YYNGEE. CDR3 length: 16 residues. V was cut by 0 bases and J by 0 bases, with 12 bases left in between. CDR3 DNA: TGTGCCAGCAGCGTAGCCCCCCAGGGTATGAACACTGAAGCTTTCTTT. Encoded protein: CASSVAPQGMNTEAFF.

The CDR3 DNA follows: TGTGCCAGCAGCGTAGCTCGAGGAGGAGACTCTGGAAACACCATATATTTT. It specifies CASSVARGGDSGNTIYF. The chain couples TRBV9 to TRBJ1-3; no clear D. Germline-derived CDR1 and CDR2 are SGDLS and YYNGEE. The CDR3 runs 17 residues. V gave up 0 bases and J gave up 0 bases, with 13 bases separating them.

This rearrangement joins TRBV13 to TRBJ1-1, with 7 nucleotides matching TRBD1. With V trimmed by 5 bases and J by 3 bases, 6 bases remained unmatched. This CDR3 has 14 residues. CDR1 is PRHDT and CDR2 is FYEKMQ in the germline V gene (reference sequence). CDR3 in amino acids: CASSTRQGYTEAFF. In DNA form, the CDR3 reads TGTGCCAGCAGCACCCGACAGGGCTACACTGAAGCTTTCTTT. The complete variable domain, with remaining parts taken from reference TRBV13 and TRBJ1-1, reads AAGVIQSPRHLIKEKRETATLKCYPIPRHDTVYWYQQGPGQDPQFLISFYEKMQSDKGSIPDRFSAQQFSDYHSELNMSSLELGDSALYFCASSTRQGYTEAFFGQGTRLTVV.

DNA for the CDR3: TGTGCCAGCAGGGGGACAGGGTTCAATCAGCCCCAGCATTTT. This gives the protein CASRGTGFNQPQHF. The gene calls are TRBV6-1 and TRBJ1-5; 9 nucleotides align to TRBD1. This CDR3 has 14 amino acids. CDR1 is MNHNS and CDR2 is SASEGT in the germline V gene. V dropped 6 bases and J dropped 3; count of bases not matched to a gene: 3.

Regarding this clone: One end of the junction is discordant with germline, which a read error may explain. V is TRBV29-1 and J is TRBJ1-2; D might be TRBD1 (5 bases). The V gene's germline CDR1 is SQVTM and CDR2 ANQGSEA. The CDR3 covers 11 residues. The CDR3 nucleotides are TGCAGCGGCCGCGGGACCTATGGCTACCCCTTC. It translates to CSGRGTYGYPF.

The V gene is TRBV10-3, the J gene TRBJ2-7; D perhaps matches TRBD1 (6 bases). This CDR3 is 13 amino acids long. The V end lost 6 bases, the J end lost 2 bases, and 11 bases lay between the germline ends. Germline lookup yields CDR1 ENHRY and CDR2 SYGVKD. The CDR3 nucleotides read TGTGCCATCAGGGGGGCCAGCACCTACGAGCAGTACTTC. This sequence encodes CAIRGASTYEQYF.

The chain recombines TRBV5-1 with TRBJ2-3; TRBD1 might be the D (6 bases). CDR3 length equals 14 residues. Trimming took off 4 bases at V and 0 bases at J, with 9 bases between the two ends. Germline assignment: CDR1 SGHRS and CDR2 YFSETQ. Here the CDR3 reads CASSITGSTDTQYF. The CDR3 DNA sequence: TGCGCCAGCAGCATAACAGGGAGCACAGATACGCAGTATTTT. The complete variable domain, with remaining parts taken from reference TRBV5-1 and TRBJ2-3, reads KAGVTQTPRYLIKTRGQQVTLSCSPISGHRSVSWYQQTPGQGLQFLFEYFSETQRNKGNFPGRFSGRQFSNSRSEMNVSTLELGDSALYLCASSITGSTDTQYFGPGTRLTVL.

The chain recombines TRBV7-9 with TRBJ2-1, with D uncertain. The CDR3 consists of 13 residues. V dropped 2 bases and J dropped 12 bases, with 14 bases sitting between them. CDR1 is SEHNR and CDR2 is FQNEAQ in the germline V gene (reference sequence). In DNA form, the CDR3 reads TGTGCCAGCAGCTTATTTGATGGGCAATGGCAGTTCTTC. This gives the protein CASSLFDGQWQFF.

CDR3: CASSSNRERGYTF. Written as DNA, the CDR3 is TGCGCCAGCAGCTCTAACAGGGAACGCGGCTACACCTTC. The chain links TRBV5-1 to TRBJ1-2; D is perhaps TRBD1 (6 bases). The CDR3 is made up of 13 amino acids. Germline V gene sequence: CDR1 SGHRS, CDR2 YFSETQ. V dropped 3 bases and J dropped 8 bases, with 14 bases sitting between them.

The rearrangement uses TRBV6-5 and TRBJ2-2; 8 nucleotides match TRBD1. The CDR3 consists of 14 residues. V shed 0 bases and J 9 bases; nucleotides not matched to a gene: 3. The germline gives CDR1 MNHEY, CDR2 SVGAGI. The CDR3 sequence is CASSYSGQAWELFF. In DNA form, the CDR3 reads TGTGCCAGCAGTTACTCGGGACAGGCCTGGGAGCTGTTTTTT.

On this clone: Because the CDR3's place on the DNA is in doubt, the DNA is left out and the CDR3 is given as listed by TCRdb. This chain joins TRBV15 and TRBJ1-1. The CDR3 totals 16 residues, both ends included. The germline CDR1 and CDR2 sequences are LNHNV and YYDKDF (reference sequence). CDR3 residues: CATSSLSWEAHTEAFF.

This chain joins TRBV7-9 and TRBJ2-7, with TRBD1 as a possible D gene (5 bases). The CDR3 is made up of 15 amino acids. V lost 3 bases and J 0 bases, leaving 12 bases between the germline ends. CDR1 SEHNR and CDR2 FQNEAQ come from the germline V gene (reference sequence). CDR3 residues: CASSFRVGSSYEQYF. The CDR3 DNA sequence: TGTGCCAGCAGCTTCAGGGTTGGAAGCTCCTACGAGCAGTACTTC.

V gene TRBV5-5 combines with J gene TRBJ2-7; tentatively, D is TRBD2 (5 bases). The CDR3 sequence is 14 residues long. Looked up from germline, CDR1 is SGHKS and CDR2 is YYEKEE (reference sequence). Between the trimmed V and J ends, which lost 1 base and 5 bases, there was a span of 13 bases. The CDR3 reads CASSLMEVVNEQYF. The DNA of the CDR3 is TGTGCCAGCAGCTTGATGGAGGTCGTGAACGAGCAGTACTTC.

This chain joins TRBV19 and TRBJ2-5; 8 nucleotides match TRBD2. The end of the DNA is better explained by TRBJ2-7, so the J call may be wrong. This CDR3 has 15 amino acids. Germline V gene sequence: CDR1 LNHDA, CDR2 SQIVND (reference sequence). Written as DNA, the CDR3 is TGTGCCAGTAGTCCGGAAGCGGGAGAAGGCTACGAGCAGTACTTC. It yields the protein CASSPEAGEGYEQYF.

The CDR3 bases are TGTGCCAGCAGTTTCCTACCCCTCCCGACAGGGGGCGCGTGGGTGAACACTGAAGCTTTCTTT. Protein sequence: CASSFLPLPTGGAWVNTEAFF. V and J are TRBV28 and TRBJ1-1; 10 bases line up with TRBD1. V dropped 3 bases and J dropped 0; count of bases not matched to a gene: 19. Per germline, CDR1 MDHEN and CDR2 SYDVKM. This CDR3 comprises 21 residues.

The V call is TRBV27, the J call TRBJ1-1, with 8 bases matching TRBD1. The trim removed 6 bases at V and 7 bases at J, leaving 4 bases unmatched. From germline, CDR1 is MNHEY and CDR2 SMNVEV (reference sequence). The CDR3 is made up of 12 amino acids. Here the CDR3 DNA reads TGTGCCAGCAGCTCCGGGACAGGTGAAGCTTTCTTT. Translated: CASSSGTGEAFF.

CDR3 sequence reads: CASSLNLAGLSDTQYF. CDR3 DNA sequence: TGTGCCAGCAGCTTAAACCTAGCGGGGTTGTCAGATACGCAGTATTTT. The chain combines TRBV13 with TRBJ2-3; 9 positions match TRBD2. The CDR3 is 16 amino acids. CDR1 is PRHDT and CDR2 is FYEKMQ in the germline V gene (reference sequence). V was clipped by 2 bases and J by 4 bases; unmatched bases: 7.

The chain carries TRBV5-4 and TRBJ2-1; D perhaps matches TRBD1 (5 bases). The length of the CDR3 is 17 residues. Trimming cost V 4 bases and J 5 bases, with 22 bases left between them. Germline-derived CDR1 and CDR2 are SGHNT and YYREEE (reference sequence). CDR3 protein: CASSITYRSKGHNEQFF. CDR3 nucleotides: TGTGCCAGCAGCATAACCTACAGGTCTAAAGGTCACAATGAGCAGTTCTTC.

Turning to this clone: A junction boundary mismatches the germline segment, possibly from a read error. The J gene is TRBJ1-2, the V gene TRBV7-9, with D maybe TRBD1 (5 bases). From germline, CDR1 is SEHNR and CDR2 FQNEAQ (reference sequence). The CDR3 spans 15 residues. CDR3 amino acids: CASSVVPGGYYGYPF. DNA for the CDR3: TGTGCCAGCAGCGTCGTGCCGGGGGGTTACTATGGCTACCCCTTC. Supplemented by reference TRBV7-9 and TRBJ1-2, the full variable domain reads DTGVSQNPRHKITKRGQNVTFRCDPISEHNRLYWYRQTLGQGPEFLTYFQNEAQLEKSRLLSDRFSAERPKGSFSTLEIQRTEQGDSAMYLCASSVVPGGYYGYPFGSGTRLTVV.

This chain joins TRBV27 and TRBJ2-7; D is perhaps TRBD1 (6 bases). CDR3 length: 13 amino acids. CDR1 and CDR2 (germline): MNHEY, SMNVEV (reference sequence). Trimming pared 6 bases from V and 2 bases from J, leaving 11 bases between. CDR3 in amino acids: CASRPGQTYEQYF. The CDR3 DNA is TGTGCCAGCAGACCCGGACAGACCTACGAGCAGTACTTC.

J is TRBJ2-7 and V is TRBV7-9; 13 bases match TRBD2. Losses at the gene ends were 4 bases for V and 6 bases for J; bases not matched to a gene: 6. Per germline, CDR1 SEHNR and CDR2 FQNEAQ (reference sequence). The CDR3 is made up of 15 amino acids. The CDR3 DNA reads as TGTGCCAGCAGCTCACGGACTAGCGGGAGTGGCGAGCAGTACTTC. As protein: CASSSRTSGSGEQYF.

The J gene is TRBJ1-1, the V gene TRBV29-1, with D perhaps matching TRBD1 (5 bases). CDR1 is SQVTM and CDR2 is ANQGSEA in the germline V gene. The CDR3 is 12 amino acids. Trimming cost V 0 bases and J 8 bases, with 10 bases left between them. In nucleotides, the CDR3 is TGCAGCGTTGAAGATCCAGGGTTCGAAGCTTTCTTT. It encodes CSVEDPGFEAFF.

The rearrangement joins TRBV7-8 to TRBJ1-1; no clear D gene. The CDR3 loop spans 18 amino acids. The germline gives CDR1 SGHVS, CDR2 FQNEAQ. The germline V and J ends were trimmed by 1 base and 3 bases, with 21 bases remaining between them. CDR3 DNA sequence: TGTGCCAGCAGCTTAGAACGGACGGGAAATCGACGGGACACTGAAGCTTTCTTT. It translates to CASSLERTGNRRDTEAFF.

The gene calls are TRBV5-1 and TRBJ2-7; 11 nucleotides match TRBD1. Trimming at V came to 4 bases and at J to 5 bases, leaving 8 bases not matched to a gene. CDR3 length equals 15 residues. Per the germline V gene, CDR1 is SGHRS and CDR2 is YFSETQ. Here the CDR3 reads CASSPWRGQGDEQYF. CDR3 in DNA: TGCGCCAGCAGCCCGTGGCGGGGACAGGGGGACGAGCAGTACTTC.

In this sample, this clone turned up a few times. V is TRBV7-3 and J is TRBJ2-7, with D hard to call. V dropped 5 bases and J dropped 0 bases, with 11 bases sitting between them. The length of the CDR3 is 14 residues. CDR1 is SGHTA and CDR2 is FQGTGA in the germline V gene. The CDR3 loop is CASSPGLLSYEQYF. The CDR3 DNA is TGTGCCAGCAGCCCAGGCCTCCTCTCCTACGAGCAGTACTTC.

The chain carries TRBV19 and TRBJ2-1; the D gene is possibly TRBD2 (6 bases). Germline CDR1 and CDR2: LNHDA and SQIVND (reference sequence). The CDR3 covers 14 residues. V lost 0 bases, J lost 8 bases, and 11 bases lay in between. CDR3 DNA: TGTGCCAGTAGTATAGACGGGAGAAGAGATGAGCAGTTCTTC. Translation gives CASSIDGRRDEQFF.

V gene TRBV18 combines with J gene TRBJ1-4; TRBD1 is a possible D gene (6 bases). CDR1 is KGHSH, CDR2 LQKENI, per germline. CDR3 length equals 15 residues. V was pared by 2 bases and J by 8 bases, with 15 bases between. CDR3 loop: CASSPVQGGNEKLFF. CDR3 sequence (DNA): TGTGCCAGCTCACCAGTACAGGGTGGGAACGAAAAACTGTTTTTT.

The chain has TRBV7-2 and TRBJ2-2; 9 nucleotides line up with TRBD2. The V segment lost 6 bases and the J segment 0 bases; nucleotides outside the gene matches: 8. CDR3 length: 17 amino acids. Germline CDR1 is SGHTA and CDR2 is FQGNSA. The CDR3 sequence is CASSPPGLAPNTGELFF. The DNA for the CDR3 is TGTGCCAGCAGTCCTCCCGGACTAGCGCCGAACACCGGGGAGCTGTTTTTT.

V gene TRBV4-1 combines with J gene TRBJ2-7; 9 positions agree with TRBD1. J lost 1 base, V lost 1 base, and 8 bases had no gene match. The CDR3 covers 17 residues. Germline V gene lookup returns CDR1 MGHRA and CDR2 YSYEKL. The CDR3 reads CASSQGRGQGRSYEQYF. The CDR3 DNA follows: TGCGCCAGCAGCCAAGGCCGGGGACAGGGCAGGTCCTACGAGCAGTACTTC.

About this clone itself: At one boundary the junction diverges from the germline segment, which might be a read error. The gene calls are TRBV7-2 and TRBJ1-1, with D unclear. Germline V gene sequence: CDR1 SGHTA, CDR2 FQGNSA. CDR3 size: 14 residues. CDR3 protein: CASSFGGLNPEAFF. The CDR3 DNA is TGTGCCAGCAGCTTTGGCGGCTTGAACCCTGAAGCTTTCTTT.

Of note for this clone: Other DNA variants within this sample encode the same CDR3. This chain joins TRBV28 and TRBJ2-5; 12 bases agree with TRBD2. Germline V gene sequence: CDR1 MDHEN, CDR2 SYDVKM. J was trimmed by 2 bases and V by 5 bases; bases with no gene match: 3. The CDR3 covers 15 residues. CDR3 nucleotides: TGTGCCAGCAGTAAAGGACTAGCGGGACAAGAGACCCAGTACTTC. Protein: CASSKGLAGQETQYF.